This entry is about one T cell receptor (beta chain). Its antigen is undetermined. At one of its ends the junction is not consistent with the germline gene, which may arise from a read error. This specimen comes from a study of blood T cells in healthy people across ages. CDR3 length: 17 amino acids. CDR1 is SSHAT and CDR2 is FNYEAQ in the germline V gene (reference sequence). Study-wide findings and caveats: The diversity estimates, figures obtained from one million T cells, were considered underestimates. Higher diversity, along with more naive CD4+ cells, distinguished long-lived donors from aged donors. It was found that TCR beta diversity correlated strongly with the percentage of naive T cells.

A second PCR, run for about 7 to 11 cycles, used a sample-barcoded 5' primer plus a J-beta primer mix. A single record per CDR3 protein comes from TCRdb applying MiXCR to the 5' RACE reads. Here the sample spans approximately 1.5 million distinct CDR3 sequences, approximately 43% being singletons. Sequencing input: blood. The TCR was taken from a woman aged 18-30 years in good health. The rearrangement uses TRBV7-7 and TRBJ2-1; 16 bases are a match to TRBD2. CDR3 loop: CASSPNLGLAGGDEQFF. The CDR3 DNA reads TGTGCTAGCAGCCCCAACCTGGGACTAGCGGGAGGGGATGAGCAGTTCTTC.